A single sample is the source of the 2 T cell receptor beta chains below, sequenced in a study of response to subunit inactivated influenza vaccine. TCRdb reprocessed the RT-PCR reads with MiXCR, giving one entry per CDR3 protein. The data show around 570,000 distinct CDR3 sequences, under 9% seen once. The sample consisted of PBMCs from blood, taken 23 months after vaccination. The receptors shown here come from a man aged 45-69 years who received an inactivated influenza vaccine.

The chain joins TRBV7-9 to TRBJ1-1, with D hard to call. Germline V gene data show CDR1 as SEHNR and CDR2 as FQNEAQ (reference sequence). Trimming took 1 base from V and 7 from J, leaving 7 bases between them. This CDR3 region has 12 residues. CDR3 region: CASSLGPFEAFF. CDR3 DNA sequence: TGTGCCAGCAGCTTAGGCCCCTTTGAAGCTTTCTTT.

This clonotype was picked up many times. CDR3 loop: CSAWTGVHEQYF. The CDR3 bases are TGCAGTGCTTGGACAGGGGTGCACGAGCAGTACTTC. The J gene is TRBJ2-7, the V gene TRBV20-1; 9 positions match TRBD1. Germline-derived CDR1 and CDR2 are DFQATT and SNEGSKA (reference sequence). J lost 5 bases, V lost 5 bases, and 4 bases had no gene match. The CDR3 sequence is 12 residues long.